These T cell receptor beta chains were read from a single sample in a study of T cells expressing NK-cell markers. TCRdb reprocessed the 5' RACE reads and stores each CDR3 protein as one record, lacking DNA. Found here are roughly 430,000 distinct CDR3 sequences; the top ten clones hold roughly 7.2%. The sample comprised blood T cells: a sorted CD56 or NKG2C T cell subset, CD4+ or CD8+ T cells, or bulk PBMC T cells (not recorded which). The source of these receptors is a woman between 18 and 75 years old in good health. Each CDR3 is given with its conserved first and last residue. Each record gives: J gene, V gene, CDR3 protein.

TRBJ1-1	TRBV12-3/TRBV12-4	CASRNRDLGRAFF
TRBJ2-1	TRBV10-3	CAISESLAYNEQFF
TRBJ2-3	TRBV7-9	CASSLLAASTDTQYF
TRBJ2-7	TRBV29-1	CSVEGTDEQYF
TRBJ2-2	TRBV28	CASSPTDNTGELFF
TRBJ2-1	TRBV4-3	CASSQDQRTGVNNEQFF
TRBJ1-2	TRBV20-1	CSARAPGGRDYGYTF
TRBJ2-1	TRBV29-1	CSAVAGNYNEQFF
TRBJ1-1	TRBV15	CATRSVGYKTEAFF
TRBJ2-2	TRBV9	CASRQTPTTGELFF
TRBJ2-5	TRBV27	CASSLLATETQYF
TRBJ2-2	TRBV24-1	CATSPTGSRGGGELFF
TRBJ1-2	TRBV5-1	CASSLEAVTNYGYTF
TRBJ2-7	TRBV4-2	CASRIAGLAGAEQYF
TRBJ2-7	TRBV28	CASSPRGAGGYEQYF
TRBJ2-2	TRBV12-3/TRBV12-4	CASSRPGELFF
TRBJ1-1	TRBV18	CASSLGGDLAEAFF
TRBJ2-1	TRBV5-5	CASGTRDLEQFF
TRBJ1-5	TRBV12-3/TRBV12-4	CASSWKGGTGQPQHF
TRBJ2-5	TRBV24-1	CATSTHLQETQYF
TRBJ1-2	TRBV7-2	CASSIGQIHGYTF
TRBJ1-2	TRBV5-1	CASSLGGQGGNGYTF
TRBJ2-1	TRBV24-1	CATSDGSSRNEQFF